One and the same sample provided the 26 T cell receptor beta chains below, sequenced in a study of blood T cell repertoires in COVID-19. Libraries were prepared by immunoSEQ multiplex PCR; TCRdb keeps only in-frame clonotypes and omits some of them. In the table there are around 230,000 clones, 80% to 90% of which are singletons. Sequenced: PBMCs or T cells enriched from blood (not recorded which). The receptors were sampled from a man aged 18 to 30 with acute COVID-19.

The chain uses TRBV7-3 and TRBJ2-2, with 9 positions matching TRBD1. The CDR3 extends over 15 amino acids. Germline V CDR1 and CDR2: SGHTA, FQGTGA. The V segment lost 2 bases and the J segment 3 bases; nucleotides outside the gene matches: 1. CDR3 coding DNA: TGTGCCAGCAGCTTAGGGACAGGGTACACCGGGGAGCTGTTTTTT. This translates into CASSLGTGYTGELFF.

V is TRBV19 and J is TRBJ2-6, with D tentatively TRBD1 (6 bases). Germline V gene data show CDR1 as LNHDA and CDR2 as SQIVND (reference sequence). V gave up 5 bases and J gave up 0 bases, with 14 bases separating them. The CDR3 spans 17 residues. The CDR3 region is CASSPTGLSSGANVLTF. CDR3 in DNA: TGTGCCAGTAGTCCGACAGGTCTAAGCTCTGGGGCCAACGTCCTGACTTTC.

The rearrangement uses TRBV7-3 and TRBJ2-2, with D perhaps TRBD1 (6 bases). CDR1 and CDR2 (germline): SGHTA, FQGTGA. This CDR3 comprises 15 residues. V was clipped by 5 bases and J by 2 bases, with 12 bases between them. CDR3 in DNA: TGTGCCAGCAGCCCCGGGACACCTAACACCGGGGAGCTGTTTTTT. Its translation is CASSPGTPNTGELFF.

The V call is TRBV3-1 (or the pseudogene TRBV3-2), the J call TRBJ2-7, with a weak D call TRBD2 (6 bases). Germline loops: CDR1 LGHDT, CDR2 YNNKEL (reference sequence). The V end was cut by 1 base, the J end by 3 bases, with 16 bases between. The CDR3 spans 16 residues. The CDR3, as DNA: TGTGCCAGCAGCCAAGTAGTAAGAGGGACTCTCTACGAGCAGTACTTC. Translation: CASSQVVRGTLYEQYF.

This chain joins TRBV9 and TRBJ1-2, with 7 positions matching TRBD1. The junction had 3 bases not matched to a gene; V was cut back by 3 bases and J by 4 bases. Germline V gene data show CDR1 as SGDLS and CDR2 as YYNGEE. This CDR3 contains 13 residues. Here the CDR3 DNA reads TGTGCCAGCAGCGAGGGACAGATCTATGGCTACACCTTC. Its translation: CASSEGQIYGYTF.

The chain links TRBV27 to TRBJ2-7; 8 nucleotides line up with TRBD2. Germline V gene data show CDR1 as MNHEY and CDR2 as SMNVEV (reference sequence). The ends lost 6 bases at V and 1 base at J; junction bases unmatched: 5. The CDR3 has 14 amino acids. This CDR3 is CASSPGTSSYEQYF. CDR3 coding DNA: TGTGCCAGCAGCCCCGGGACTAGTTCCTACGAGCAGTACTTC.

This clone was picked up a small number of times. J is TRBJ1-3 and V is TRBV7-6; D is possibly TRBD1 (6 bases). Germline V gene sequence: CDR1 SGHVS, CDR2 FNYEAQ. V was clipped by 5 bases and J by 0 bases, with 14 bases between them. The CDR3 totals 16 residues. The DNA for the CDR3 is TGTGCCAGCAGCCCGAGGCGGGGGCTCTCTGGAAACACCATATATTTT. Translation gives CASSPRRGLSGNTIYF.

This clone was counted a single time. V is TRBV15 and J is TRBJ1-1; possibly TRBD1 for D (5 bases). The CDR3 consists of 14 residues. Trimming removed 1 base at V and 3 bases at J, with 9 bases between. Germline CDR1 is LNHNV and CDR2 is YYDKDF (reference sequence). This chain's CDR3 is CATSRVSGDTEAFF. CDR3 bases: TGTGCCACCAGCAGAGTGTCGGGGGACACTGAAGCTTTCTTT.

The CDR3 nucleotides read TGCGCCAGCAGCCAAGATTGGAGCTCCTATAATTCACCCCTCCACTTT. Its protein product is CASSQDWSSYNSPLHF. This chain links TRBV4-3 with TRBJ1-6; D unresolved. Germline assignment: CDR1 LGHNA and CDR2 YSLEER. This CDR3 spans 16 amino acids. V shed 0 bases and J shed 0 bases, with 6 bases lying between them.

The CDR3: CASTRGGSLFGNEQFF. In DNA, the CDR3 is TGTGCCAGTACACGGGGCGGGAGTTTGTTTGGCAATGAGCAGTTCTTC. The chain links TRBV19 to TRBJ2-1; 7 bases align to TRBD2. V shed 7 bases, J shed 6 bases, and the junction held 15 bases outside the gene matches. The germline V gene has CDR1 LNHDA and CDR2 SQIVND (reference sequence). The CDR3 is 16 residues long.

This clone showed up just a few times. J is TRBJ1-1 and V is TRBV4-3; a possible D gene is TRBD1 (5 bases). The CDR3 is 17 residues long. V was trimmed by 1 base and J by 1 base, leaving 16 bases between them. Germline CDR1 and CDR2: LGHNA and YSLEER. The DNA of the CDR3 is TGCGCCAGCAGCCAAGCCCGGGGGGGGGTCCAGAACACTGAAGCTTTCTTT. Its protein product is CASSQARGGVQNTEAFF.

V usage is TRBV6-5 and J usage is TRBJ1-2; 10 bases fit TRBD1. V dropped 6 bases and J dropped 4; count of bases not matched to a gene: 5. CDR3 length: 14 residues. CDR1 and CDR2 from the germline V gene are MNHEY and SVGAGI. The CDR3 here is CASRGQGDFYGYTF. The CDR3 DNA sequence: TGTGCCAGCAGAGGACAGGGGGATTTCTATGGCTACACCTTC.

The chain carries TRBV28 and TRBJ2-1; TRBD2 aligns across 12 bases. J gave up 2 bases and V 5 bases, and 4 bases lay outside the gene matches. Looked up from germline, CDR1 is MDHEN and CDR2 is SYDVKM. This CDR3 region has 16 residues. The CDR3 DNA reads as TGTGCCAGCAGTCCGCTAGCGGGAGGGCCCTACAATGAGCAGTTCTTC. Translation gives CASSPLAGGPYNEQFF. The whole variable domain, remainder taken from reference TRBV28 and TRBJ2-1, is DVKVTQSSRYLVKRTGEKVFLECVQDMDHENMFWYRQDPGLGLRLIYFSYDVKMKEKGDIPEGYSVSREKKERFSLILESASTNQTSMYLCASSPLAGGPYNEQFFGPGTRLTVL.

In DNA, the CDR3 is TGTGCCAGCAGCTGGGGACTTGCCCAAGAGACCCAGTACTTC. Protein: CASSWGLAQETQYF. The chain has TRBV13 and TRBJ2-5; TRBD2 might be the D (6 bases). The germline V and J ends were trimmed by 4 bases and 1 base, with 10 bases remaining between them. This CDR3 has 14 amino acids. Germline V CDR1 and CDR2: PRHDT, FYEKMQ (reference sequence).

The chain joins TRBV15 to TRBJ2-1, with TRBD2 identical over 12 bases. Germline CDR1 and CDR2: LNHNV and YYDKDF (reference sequence). Unmatched junction bases numbered 9, after V lost 0 bases and J lost 15 bases. This CDR3 is built from 15 residues. The CDR3 loop reads CATSRDGTSGRSRFF. In DNA form, the CDR3 reads TGTGCCACCAGCAGAGACGGGACTAGCGGGCGAAGCAGGTTCTTC. The full variable domain, completed using reference TRBV15 and TRBJ2-1, is DAMVIQNPRYQVTQFGKPVTLSCSQTLNHNVMYWYQQKSSQAPKLLFHYYDKDFNNEADTPDNFQSRRPNTSFCFLDIRSPGLGDTAMYLCATSRDGTSGRSRFFGPGTRLTVL.

This rearrangement joins TRBV5-1 to TRBJ1-1; 9 nucleotides align to TRBD1. Germline loops: CDR1 SGHRS, CDR2 YFSETQ. This CDR3 has 13 amino acids. After removal of 2 bases from V and 9 bases from J, the junction contained 5 bases not matched to a gene. CDR3 coding DNA: TGCGCCAGCAGCTTCCCGGGACAGGGACAAGCTTTCTTT. The encoded protein is CASSFPGQGQAFF.

The chain has TRBV7-9 and TRBJ2-1, with D possibly TRBD1 on 6 matching bases. CDR3 length equals 16 residues. With 6 bases removed from V and 4 bases from J, the gap between germline ends came to 19 bases. CDR1 and CDR2 from the germline V gene are SEHNR and FQNEAQ (reference sequence). DNA for the CDR3: TGTGCCAGCAGTTCCCTACAGGGAGAGGGTTACAATGAGCAGTTCTTC. Translation gives CASSSLQGEGYNEQFF. Full variable domain (remainder filled in from reference TRBV7-9 and TRBJ2-1): DTGVSQNPRHKITKRGQNVTFRCDPISEHNRLYWYRQTLGQGPEFLTYFQNEAQLEKSRLLSDRFSAERPKGSFSTLEIQRTEQGDSAMYLCASSSLQGEGYNEQFFGPGTRLTVL.

The gene calls are TRBV5-4 and TRBJ1-2; 8 bases match TRBD1. CDR3 length equals 16 residues. V was pared by 4 bases and J by 2 bases, with 10 bases of the junction left unmatched. Germline CDR1 is SGHNT and CDR2 is YYREEE (reference sequence). The CDR3 loop reads CASSRGTGGGNYGYTF. CDR3 nucleotide sequence: TGTGCCAGCAGCCGGGGGACAGGCGGCGGAAACTATGGCTACACCTTC.

This chain uses TRBV5-1 with TRBJ2-1, with D uncertain. The CDR3 has 15 amino acids. Germline V gene data show CDR1 as SGHRS and CDR2 as YFSETQ. V lost 1 base, J lost 5 bases, and 13 bases lay in between. The CDR3 nucleotides are TGCGCCAGCAGCTTGAGGCCAGGTCAAGACAATGAGCAGTTCTTC. Translation: CASSLRPGQDNEQFF.

The gene calls are TRBV18 and TRBJ2-2; 7 positions agree with TRBD1. The CDR3 runs to 14 residues. V dropped 6 bases and J dropped 3; count of bases not matched to a gene: 4. Germline values: CDR1 KGHSH, CDR2 LQKENI. CDR3 amino acids: CASSRQGDTGELFF. CDR3 DNA: TGTGCCAGCTCTAGACAGGGTGACACCGGGGAGCTGTTTTTT. The full variable domain, with the rest looked up from reference TRBV18 and TRBJ2-2, is NAGVMQNPRHLVRRRGQEARLRCSPMKGHSHVYWYRQLPEEGLKFMVYLQKENIIDESGMPKERFSAEFPKEGPSILRIQQVVRGDSAAYFCASSRQGDTGELFFGEGSRLTVL.

CDR3 in DNA: TGTGCCAGCAGCTCGACCTCGGGACTGCGTGATACGCAGTATTTT. Translating gives CASSSTSGLRDTQYF. V gene TRBV7-9 combines with J gene TRBJ2-3; TRBD2 is a possible D gene (6 bases). This CDR3 comprises 15 residues. Germline-derived CDR1 and CDR2 are SEHNR and FQNEAQ (reference sequence). The V gene lost 4 bases and the J gene lost 6 bases, with 17 bases spanning the gap.

V gene TRBV28 combines with J gene TRBJ2-1, with D uncertain. Germline values: CDR1 MDHEN, CDR2 SYDVKM. Between the trimmed V and J ends, which lost 1 base and 9 bases, there was a span of 4 bases. The CDR3 is made up of 11 amino acids. CDR3 bases: TGTGCCAGCAGTTTATCTCTTGAGCAGTTCTTC. Translation gives CASSLSLEQFF.

V gene TRBV30 combines with J gene TRBJ2-2; 10 bases are a match to TRBD2. V dropped 0 bases and J dropped 5; count of bases not matched to a gene: 6. Germline V gene lookup returns CDR1 GTSNPN and CDR2 SVGIG (reference sequence). CDR3 length: 16 residues. The CDR3 sequence: CAWSVKLAGATGELFF. In DNA, the CDR3 is TGTGCCTGGAGTGTCAAGCTAGCGGGAGCAACCGGGGAGCTGTTTTTT.

V gene TRBV18 combines with J gene TRBJ2-2, with TRBD2 matching over 7 bases. This CDR3 region has 18 residues. The germline CDR1 and CDR2 sequences are KGHSH and LQKENI. V was clipped by 2 bases and J by 0 bases; unmatched bases: 9. Written as DNA, the CDR3 is TGTGCCAGCTCACCATCTAGCGGCCTATATTCGAACACCGGGGAGCTGTTTTTT. Encoded protein: CASSPSSGLYSNTGELFF.

The V call is TRBV10-3, the J call TRBJ1-1; D ambiguous. Germline values: CDR1 ENHRY, CDR2 SYGVKD. The CDR3 runs to 13 residues. V lost 6 bases and J 1 base, leaving 9 bases between the germline ends. CDR3 coding DNA: TGTGCCATCAGCCCTACAGCGAACACTGAAGCTTTCTTT. Translating it yields CAISPTANTEAFF.

This clone was observed a handful of times. CDR3 loop: CASSLIPRRTSGRAHEQYF. The CDR3 DNA reads as TGTGCCAGCAGTTTAATCCCCAGACGGACTAGCGGGAGGGCTCACGAGCAGTACTTC. The rearrangement joins TRBV27 to TRBJ2-7; TRBD2 aligns across 15 bases. From germline, CDR1 is MNHEY and CDR2 SMNVEV (reference sequence). The V and J ends lost 2 bases and 5 bases, in that order; junction bases with no gene match: 13. The CDR3 totals 19 residues.